The 32 T cell receptor beta chains below come from one sample, sequenced in a study of siplizumab effects on memory and regulatory T cells. Generated by immunoSEQ multiplex PCR, the TCRdb table keeps only in-frame clones and is missing some. The table has 100,000 or so clones, roughly nine tenths seen once. Source material: CD4+ T cells sorted from blood. These receptors were obtained from a human donor in good health.

This chain joins TRBV7-2 and TRBJ2-7; D perhaps matches TRBD2 (6 bases). This CDR3 comprises 16 residues. Trimming pared 2 bases from V and 5 bases from J, leaving 19 bases between. Germline CDR1 SGHTA, CDR2 FQGNSA. CDR3 nucleotide sequence: TGTGCCAGCAGCTTACGGCCGTTTGGCGGGGCGAACGAGCAGTACTTC. Its translation: CASSLRPFGGANEQYF.

This clone is a singleton in its sample. This chain joins TRBV19 and TRBJ2-5, with 9 bases identical to TRBD2. CDR3 size: 19 residues. V lost 10 bases, J lost 4 bases, and 25 bases stayed unmatched. Germline V lookup: CDR1 LNHDA, CDR2 SQIVND (reference sequence). CDR3 nucleotides: TGTGCCACCCAAGGGATACGGCGGGAGGGCAGTACGCGGCGAGAGACCCAGTACTTC. This gives the protein CATQGIRREGSTRRETQYF.

The V call is TRBV7-8, the J call TRBJ1-2, with 7 nucleotides matching TRBD1. This CDR3 is built from 12 residues. Germline CDR1 reads SGHVS; CDR2 reads FQNEAQ. The J segment lost 8 bases and the V segment lost 3 bases, leaving 3 bases of the junction unmatched. CDR3 DNA: TGTGCCAGCAGCTTCGACAGGGCGGGCTACACCTTC. Translating it yields CASSFDRAGYTF.

The V gene is TRBV5-1, the J gene TRBJ2-1, with 8 bases fitting TRBD1. This CDR3 is 15 amino acids long. Germline assignment: CDR1 SGHRS and CDR2 YFSETQ. V lost 3 bases to trimming and J lost 2 bases; unmatched junction nucleotides: 4. Here the CDR3 DNA reads TGCGCCAGCAGCTGGGGGACAGGCGCCTACAATGAGCAGTTCTTC. Translating gives CASSWGTGAYNEQFF.

The genes are TRBV11-3 and TRBJ2-2; TRBD1 is a possible D gene (6 bases). V dropped 4 bases and J dropped 2 bases, with 11 bases sitting between them. The germline V gene has CDR1 SGHNT and CDR2 YENEEA. The CDR3 has 15 amino acids. CDR3 bases: TGTGCCAGCAGCTACGGACAGACTAACACCGGGGAGCTGTTTTTT. Protein: CASSYGQTNTGELFF.

Only a few counts were recorded for this clone. V and J are TRBV27 and TRBJ2-3, with TRBD1 identical over 8 bases. The length of the CDR3 is 15 residues. CDR1 MNHEY and CDR2 SMNVEV come from the germline V gene (reference sequence). V gave up 3 bases and J gave up 7 bases; unmatched junction bases: 9. CDR3 sequence: CASSFTAGGHNTQYF. The CDR3 nucleotides read TGTGCCAGCAGTTTTACGGCAGGGGGCCATAATACGCAGTATTTT.

The chain is built from TRBV6-1 and TRBJ2-5, with 16 nucleotides matching TRBD2. This CDR3 contains 17 residues. Germline CDR1 reads MNHNS; CDR2 reads SASEGT. J was trimmed by 4 bases and V by 3 bases; bases with no gene match: 5. In DNA, the CDR3 is TGTGCCAGCAGTGAGGGACTAGCGGGAGGGCCGGTAGAGACCCAGTACTTC. Protein: CASSEGLAGGPVETQYF.

V usage is TRBV6-5 and J usage is TRBJ2-3; 9 nucleotides align to TRBD2. Germline CDR1 and CDR2: MNHEY and SVGAGI. The V gene end was trimmed by 10 bases and the J gene end by 4 bases; junction bases not matched to a gene: 9. The CDR3 spans 14 residues. Here the CDR3 reads CATKWTSVSDTQYF. In nucleotides, the CDR3 is TGTGCCACCAAGTGGACTAGCGTATCAGATACGCAGTATTTT.

The chain couples TRBV6-1 to TRBJ1-2; maybe TRBD1 (5 bases). V was clipped by 8 bases and J by 2 bases, with 9 bases between them. Germline CDR1 reads MNHNS; CDR2 reads SASEGT. This CDR3 is built from 12 residues. The CDR3: CASYGGNYGYTF. CDR3 DNA sequence: TGTGCCAGCTACGGGGGGAACTATGGCTACACCTTC.

With regard to this clone: Other DNA sequences from this sample encode an identical CDR3 as well. The genes are TRBV5-1 and TRBJ2-5, with TRBD1 matching over 9 bases. The germline V gene encodes CDR1 SGHRS and CDR2 YFSETQ. J gave up 4 bases and V 3 bases, and 4 bases lay outside the gene matches. This CDR3 has 14 residues. The CDR3 region is CASSSGQGRETQYF. The CDR3, as DNA: TGCGCCAGCAGCTCGGGACAGGGAAGAGAGACCCAGTACTTC.

The chain employs TRBV19 and TRBJ1-1; no reliable D call. Germline-derived CDR1 and CDR2 are LNHDA and SQIVND (reference sequence). The CDR3 has 18 amino acids. V lost 1 base, J lost 5 bases, and 23 bases lay in between. In DNA, the CDR3 is TGTGCCAGTAGTATAGCGGCACTAAGGCAAGCTCGACGGACTGAAGCTTTCTTT. The encoded protein is CASSIAALRQARRTEAFF.

The chain employs TRBV7-3 and TRBJ2-1; the D gene is possibly TRBD2 (5 bases). The CDR3 loop spans 15 amino acids. Germline V gene data show CDR1 as SGHTA and CDR2 as FQGTGA. Trimming removed 3 bases at V and 5 bases at J, with 14 bases between. This CDR3 is CASSFSNMGDNEQFF. The CDR3 DNA is TGTGCCAGCAGCTTTTCCAACATGGGAGACAATGAGCAGTTCTTC.

CDR3 sequence reads: CASSSGQLYNEQFF. CDR3 nucleotides: TGCGCCAGCAGCTCGGGACAGCTCTACAATGAGCAGTTCTTC. The chain joins TRBV5-1 to TRBJ2-1, with 7 bases lining up with TRBD1. The ends lost 3 bases at V and 3 bases at J; junction bases unmatched: 3. From germline, CDR1 is SGHRS and CDR2 YFSETQ. The CDR3 is 14 residues long. Using reference TRBV5-1 and TRBJ2-1 for the parts outside the CDR3, the full variable domain is KAGVTQTPRYLIKTRGQQVTLSCSPISGHRSVSWYQQTPGQGLQFLFEYFSETQRNKGNFPGRFSGRQFSNSRSEMNVSTLELGDSALYLCASSSGQLYNEQFFGPGTRLTVL.

The chain employs TRBV19 and TRBJ2-2; D is undetermined. The V gene's germline CDR1 is LNHDA and CDR2 SQIVND (reference sequence). V shed 3 bases and J shed 8 bases, with 13 bases lying between them. This CDR3 contains 14 residues. The CDR3 sequence is CASSIGPARGELFF. DNA for the CDR3: TGTGCCAGTAGTATTGGGCCAGCCCGGGGGGAGCTGTTTTTT.

The rearrangement joins TRBV11-3 to TRBJ1-3; D might be TRBD1 (6 bases). The germline V gene encodes CDR1 SGHNT and CDR2 YENEEA. CDR3 length: 17 amino acids. Trimming took 3 bases from V and 0 from J, leaving 15 bases between them. CDR3 nucleotides: TGTGCCAGCAGCTTCCCAAGGGACACCAACTCTGGAAACACCATATATTTT. Protein product: CASSFPRDTNSGNTIYF.

This clone has only one observation. The chain has TRBV7-6 and TRBJ2-7, with a weak D call TRBD1 (5 bases). V was clipped by 5 bases and J by 4 bases, with 21 bases between them. The V gene's germline CDR1 is SGHVS and CDR2 FNYEAQ. The CDR3 extends over 16 amino acids. For the CDR3, the DNA is TGTGCCAGCAGCGACCCCAGGGCAAACTCACATTACGAGCAGTACTTC. Protein product: CASSDPRANSHYEQYF.

This chain connects TRBV5-1 to TRBJ2-2; TRBD2 agrees at 7 bases. V dropped 0 bases and J dropped 2; count of bases not matched to a gene: 4. This CDR3 spans 16 amino acids. In germline, CDR1 is SGHRS, CDR2 YFSETQ. The CDR3 loop is CASSLGGGSNTGELFF. Written as DNA, the CDR3 is TGCGCCAGCAGCTTGGGTGGCGGGAGTAACACCGGGGAGCTGTTTTTT. The complete variable domain, with remaining parts taken from reference TRBV5-1 and TRBJ2-2, reads KAGVTQTPRYLIKTRGQQVTLSCSPISGHRSVSWYQQTPGQGLQFLFEYFSETQRNKGNFPGRFSGRQFSNSRSEMNVSTLELGDSALYLCASSLGGGSNTGELFFGEGSRLTVL.

The chain combines TRBV5-1 with TRBJ2-7; D is unclear. The CDR3 spans 13 residues. V was pared by 0 bases and J by 3 bases, with 7 bases between. The germline gives CDR1 SGHRS, CDR2 YFSETQ. The CDR3: CASSLVPNYEQYF. CDR3 nucleotide sequence: TGCGCCAGCAGCTTGGTACCTAACTACGAGCAGTACTTC.

The chain is built from TRBV28 and TRBJ2-7; the D gene is possibly TRBD2 (5 bases). V lost 7 bases and J 4 bases, leaving 17 bases between the germline ends. Germline-derived CDR1 and CDR2 are MDHEN and SYDVKM. The CDR3 totals 14 residues. CDR3 sequence: CASTPVEPGYEQYF. The CDR3 DNA reads TGTGCCAGCACCCCGGTTGAGCCGGGGTACGAGCAGTACTTC.

The CDR3 protein is CASSPDRGTTNEKLFF. The CDR3 DNA reads TGTGCCAGCAGCCCAGACAGGGGTACAACTAATGAAAAACTGTTTTTT. The chain is built from TRBV14 and TRBJ1-4; 8 bases are shared with TRBD1. V lost 4 bases to trimming and J lost 0 bases; unmatched junction nucleotides: 4. Germline loops: CDR1 SGHDN, CDR2 FVKESK. The CDR3 is 16 residues long.

V gene TRBV9 combines with J gene TRBJ2-1, with 9 bases identical to TRBD2. The CDR3 length is 18 residues. Trimming at V came to 1 base and at J to 1 base, leaving 9 bases not matched to a gene. From germline, CDR1 is SGDLS and CDR2 YYNGEE. CDR3 region: CASSVKGGRAYSYNEQFF. The CDR3 nucleotides read TGTGCCAGCAGCGTAAAGGGCGGGAGGGCCTATTCCTACAATGAGCAGTTCTTC.

This clone is a singleton in its sample. The chain carries TRBV28 and TRBJ2-1, with TRBD2 matching over 11 bases. The CDR3 totals 16 residues. Germline trimming cut 1 base from V and 4 bases from J; bases unmatched to any gene: 3. Germline V gene sequence: CDR1 MDHEN, CDR2 SYDVKM. The CDR3 loop reads CASSLSGLAGYNEQFF. CDR3 sequence (DNA): TGTGCCAGCAGTTTATCCGGACTAGCGGGTTACAATGAGCAGTTCTTC. The full variable domain, with the rest looked up from reference TRBV28 and TRBJ2-1, is DVKVTQSSRYLVKRTGEKVFLECVQDMDHENMFWYRQDPGLGLRLIYFSYDVKMKEKGDIPEGYSVSREKKERFSLILESASTNQTSMYLCASSLSGLAGYNEQFFGPGTRLTVL.

This clone is labeled medium-sized (0.01 to 0.1%). A read error may produce the germline difference seen at one junction end. The CDR3 nucleotides read TGTGCCAGCAGTCAAGTCAGCACTTGGAGCTCCTACGAGCAGTACTTC. Amino acids: CASSQVSTWSSYEQYF. V and J are TRBV14 and TRBJ2-7; unclear D gene. CDR1 is SGHDN, CDR2 FVKESK, per germline. The CDR3 is made up of 16 amino acids. The full variable domain, rest sourced from reference TRBV14 and TRBJ2-7, is EAGVTQFPSHSVIEKGQTVTLRCDPISGHDNLYWYRRVMGKEIKFLLHFVKESKQDESGMPNNRFLAERTGGTYSTLKVQPAELEDSGVYFCASSQVSTWSSYEQYFGPGTRLTVT.

This clone was seen just once. The rearrangement joins TRBV5-1 to TRBJ2-3; D is possibly TRBD2 (5 bases). There are 21 residues in the CDR3. Germline V lookup: CDR1 SGHRS, CDR2 YFSETQ. Deletions cut 5 bases from V and 3 bases from J, with 34 bases between. CDR3 residues: CASRPTPSSIGLSLATDTQYF. DNA of the CDR3: TGCGCCAGCAGGCCTACTCCCTCTAGCATTGGGCTATCTTTGGCAACAGATACGCAGTATTTT.

V and J are TRBV5-8 and TRBJ1-4, with 8 bases identical to TRBD1. From germline, CDR1 is SGHTS and CDR2 YDEGEE. This CDR3 contains 14 residues. The trim removed 4 bases at V and 8 bases at J, leaving 7 bases unmatched. This CDR3 is CASSHDRGVEKLFF. The DNA for the CDR3 is TGTGCCAGCAGCCACGACAGGGGTGTGGAAAAACTGTTTTTT.

V gene TRBV5-1 combines with J gene TRBJ2-7, with no clear D. Germline V lookup: CDR1 SGHRS, CDR2 YFSETQ. V lost 3 bases and J 2 bases, leaving 12 bases between the germline ends. This CDR3 comprises 14 residues. CDR3 bases: TGCGCCAGCAGCTATACTATCCCCGCCTACGAGCAGTACTTC. This translates into CASSYTIPAYEQYF. Complete variable domain (other parts from reference TRBV5-1 and TRBJ2-7): KAGVTQTPRYLIKTRGQQVTLSCSPISGHRSVSWYQQTPGQGLQFLFEYFSETQRNKGNFPGRFSGRQFSNSRSEMNVSTLELGDSALYLCASSYTIPAYEQYFGPGTRLTVT.

The chain couples TRBV14 to TRBJ1-3; D is uncertain. Germline CDR1 is SGHDN and CDR2 is FVKESK. Trimming took off 6 bases at V and 4 bases at J, with 7 bases between the two ends. This CDR3 spans 12 amino acids. The CDR3 coding sequence is TGTGCCAGCAGGGGGTACGGAAACACCATATATTTT. Protein sequence: CASRGYGNTIYF.

This clone was seen just once. This chain uses TRBV12-5 with TRBJ2-2, with D unresolved. The CDR3 is 15 amino acids. Per the germline V gene, CDR1 is LGHNT and CDR2 is FRNRAP. Trimming took off 2 bases at V and 10 bases at J, with 17 bases between the two ends. The CDR3: CASGLSQWGIEELFF. CDR3 coding DNA: TGTGCTAGTGGTTTGTCACAATGGGGAATCGAGGAGCTGTTTTTT.

The CDR3 bases are TGCGCCAGCACCCGGGACAGCACCTATGGCTACACCTTC. As protein: CASTRDSTYGYTF. The chain employs TRBV10-2 and TRBJ1-2, with 7 positions matching TRBD1. V was pared by 7 bases and J by 4 bases, with 6 bases of the junction left unmatched. The CDR3 has 13 residues. The germline V gene has CDR1 WSHSY and CDR2 SAAADI.

The V call is TRBV28, the J call TRBJ2-3; 8 positions agree with TRBD1. The V segment lost 6 bases and the J segment 5 bases; nucleotides outside the gene matches: 10. The CDR3 totals 15 residues. Germline-derived CDR1 and CDR2 are MDHEN and SYDVKM. CDR3 amino acids: CASSEFRGPEDTQYF. In DNA form, the CDR3 reads TGTGCCAGCAGCGAATTCAGGGGGCCCGAAGATACGCAGTATTTT. Complete variable domain (other parts from reference TRBV28 and TRBJ2-3): DVKVTQSSRYLVKRTGEKVFLECVQDMDHENMFWYRQDPGLGLRLIYFSYDVKMKEKGDIPEGYSVSREKKERFSLILESASTNQTSMYLCASSEFRGPEDTQYFGPGTRLTVL.

V usage is TRBV9 and J usage is TRBJ2-7, with 9 bases identical to TRBD1. The germline CDR1 and CDR2 sequences are SGDLS and YYNGEE. This CDR3 contains 14 residues. The V gene end was trimmed by 4 bases and the J gene end by 6 bases; junction bases not matched to a gene: 8. The CDR3 here is CASSRGQGRGEQYF. The CDR3 DNA reads as TGTGCCAGCAGCAGGGGACAGGGACGCGGCGAGCAGTACTTC. Supplemented by reference TRBV9 and TRBJ2-7, the full variable domain reads DSGVTQTPKHLITATGQRVTLRCSPRSGDLSVYWYQQSLDQGLQFLIQYYNGEERAKGNILERFSAQQFPDLHSELNLSSLELGDSALYFCASSRGQGRGEQYFGPGTRLTVT.

The chain couples TRBV6-1 to TRBJ2-1, with D perhaps TRBD1 (6 bases). Germline CDR1 is MNHNS and CDR2 is SASEGT. The CDR3 loop spans 10 amino acids. Trimming shortened V by 3 bases and J by 14 bases, and 8 bases separated the two germline ends. The CDR3, as DNA: TGTGCCAGCAGTGACCACAGGGAGTTCTTC. Encoded protein: CASSDHREFF.